This T cell receptor (beta chain) came from a study of T cell repertoires in cytomegalovirus infection. On the study more broadly: Based on public TCR beta signatures, there were indications of CMV infection and of a matching HLA type.

This clonotype was seen ten or more times. What it binds is unknown. The CDR3 consists of 14 residues. Unmatched junction bases numbered 5, after V lost 7 bases and J lost 0 bases. Germline V gene sequence: CDR1 MNHNS, CDR2 SASEGT. TCRdb reanalysed the reads using MiXCR and keeps one entry per CDR3 protein. The data contain about 740,000 distinct CDR3 sequences, less than 40% of them singletons. Study-wide results and caveats: Identification of carriers of CMV plus the relevant HLA was performed using cumulative public TCR beta family frequency. It was HLA-C-restricted CMV-specific TCR beta clonotypes that dominated the response ex vivo.

This sequence joins TRBV6-1 and TRBJ1-1, with 7 bases lining up with TRBD1. Sequencing input: PBMCs. The receptor was derived from a human donor in good health (CMV status not recorded). Some clones in this sample may be carry-over from other donors' samples. The CDR3 coding sequence is TGTGCCAGCAAGAGGGACAGCCTGAACACTGAAGCTTTCTTT. Protein product: CASKRDSLNTEAFF.